The clone carrying this T cell receptor beta chain was counted a single time. Its antigen remains unknown. Method: immunoSEQ multiplex PCR; TCRdb's copy keeps in-frame clones and lacks some. The table includes under 200,000 clones, 93% detected once. This entry comes from a study of T cell responses to AZD1222 COVID-19 vaccine. General study findings and limits: Regions left unmutated in variants are reportedly the target of nearly half of spike-specific TCRs.

Germline-derived CDR1 and CDR2 are LNHNV and YYDKDF (reference sequence). The CDR3 contains 14 residues. Trimming pared 5 bases from V and 0 bases from J, leaving 10 bases between. Specimen: peripheral blood, collected on day 0 of AZD1222 vaccination. This TCR was recovered from an adult in good health. The chain employs TRBV15 and TRBJ1-1, with no clear D. In DNA form, the CDR3 reads TGTGCCACCAGCGAAGAATACATGAACACTGAAGCTTTCTTT. It yields the protein CATSEEYMNTEAFF.